What follows is one T cell receptor (beta chain) and its context. This clone was picked up one time. What this receptor recognizes is not known. Base qualities are not provided; no much larger clone lies one nucleotide away. This entry belongs to a study of technical replicates of blood from a few donors (dated by TCRdb to about 2017). From the germline V gene, CDR1 is SGHAT and CDR2 is FQNNGV. The CDR3 starts with the cysteine, ends with the phenylalanine, and has 14 residues. Just CDR3 DNA is preserved here, 42 bases in frame from base 1. V drops 2 bases and J drops 5 bases, leaving 13 bases in between. The method behind the library was the immunoSEQ multiplex PCR assay. TCRdb's version of the immuneACCESS table is confined to in-frame rearrangements and falls short of the full clone set. An unresolved V gene accounts for under half of the shortfall where checked; the remainder is of unknown origin. The sample includes 70,000 to 75,000 clones, with around 95% observed a single time. The ten largest make up approximately 0.26% of the sample.

What was sequenced was T cells isolated from PBMCs. The rearranged chain carries TRBV11-2 and TRBJ2-7, and the D gene may be TRBD1, 5 bases matching. This receptor was obtained from a human donor in good health. The nucleotides read TGTGCCAGCAGCTTAATAAGCAGGGCCCACGAGCAGTACTTC. It encodes CASSLISRAHEQYF.